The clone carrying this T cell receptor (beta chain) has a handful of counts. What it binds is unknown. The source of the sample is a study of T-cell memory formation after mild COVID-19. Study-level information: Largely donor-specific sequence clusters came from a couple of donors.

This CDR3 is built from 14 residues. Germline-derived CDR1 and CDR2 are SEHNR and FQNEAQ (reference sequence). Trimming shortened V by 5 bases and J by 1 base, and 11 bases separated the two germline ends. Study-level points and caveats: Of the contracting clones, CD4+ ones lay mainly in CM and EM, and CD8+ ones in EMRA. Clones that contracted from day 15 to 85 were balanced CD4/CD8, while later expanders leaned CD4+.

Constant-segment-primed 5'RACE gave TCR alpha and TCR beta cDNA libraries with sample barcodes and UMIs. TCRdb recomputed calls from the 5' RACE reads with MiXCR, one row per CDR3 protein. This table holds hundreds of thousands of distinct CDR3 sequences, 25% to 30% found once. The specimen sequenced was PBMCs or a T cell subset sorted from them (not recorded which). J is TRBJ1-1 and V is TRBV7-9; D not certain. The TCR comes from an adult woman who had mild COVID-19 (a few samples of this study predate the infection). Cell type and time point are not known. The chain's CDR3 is CASSQQQTNTEAFF. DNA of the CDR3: TGTGCCAGCAGCCAACAGCAGACGAACACTGAAGCTTTCTTT.